These 2 T cell receptor beta chains came from one sample sequenced in a study of cytomegalovirus exposure and HLA in healthy donors. Researchers ran the PCR with 60 Vbeta and 13 Jbeta primers. The data were produced by immunoSEQ multiplex PCR, yet TCRdb's version contains in-frame clones alone and is incomplete. The table records some 180,000 clones, over 65% of them present only once. Specimen: PBMCs. The receptors were gathered from a woman in her 30s in good health and CMV-seronegative.

This chain connects TRBV15 to TRBJ1-1; TRBD1 is a possible D gene (5 bases). V was trimmed by 0 bases and J by 0 bases, leaving 14 bases between them. There are 17 residues in the CDR3. Germline assignment: CDR1 LNHNV and CDR2 YYDKDF (reference sequence). CDR3 loop: CATSRDPYQGMNTEAFF. The CDR3 DNA is TGTGCCACCAGCAGAGATCCTTACCAGGGAATGAACACTGAAGCTTTCTTT.

V and J are TRBV6-1 and TRBJ1-6; D is perhaps TRBD1 (6 bases). The CDR3 length is 16 residues. The ends were cut back, 2 bases at V and 4 bases at J, with 12 bases in the middle. Looked up from germline, CDR1 is MNHNS and CDR2 is SASEGT. CDR3 DNA sequence: TGTGCCAGCAGTGAAACTCCGACAGGATATAATTCACCCCTCCACTTT. Amino acids: CASSETPTGYNSPLHF.